Listed below are T cell receptor beta chains from one sample, sequenced in a study of blood T cell repertoires in COVID-19. TCRdb keeps only in-frame clones here, not all; method: immunoSEQ multiplex PCR. The sample lists over 150,000 clones, around 84% occurring once. The sequencing sample was made of PBMCs or T cells enriched from blood (not recorded which). These receptors all come from a man aged 45-60 years who had recovered from COVID-19. The CDR3 runs from the conserved cysteine through the conserved F or W. The D gene is left open where the match is weak. The listing skips clone size in some rows; elsewhere it reads once, few, many or a size class.

>.|.|TRBV19|TRBJ1-4
TGTGCCAGTAGTATCGCTACAACAGGGATTAATGAAAAACTGTTTTTT
CASSIATTGINEKLFF
>TRBD2|.|TRBV4-2|TRBJ2-5
TGTGCCAGCAGCCAAGAAGTACTAGCGAGGGAGACCCAGTACTTC
CASSQEVLARETQYF
>.|.|TRBV21-1|TRBJ1-6
TGTGCCAGCAGCAAAGCGGTCGGGAGACATCTAAGCTCCTATAATTCACCCCTCCACTTT
CASSKAVGRHLSSYNSPLHF
>.|.|TRBV3-1/TRBV3-2|TRBJ2-2
TGTGCCAGCACCCCGCGTAGAGACACCGGGGAGCTGTTTTTT
CASTPRRDTGELFF
>.|few|TRBV19|TRBJ1-5
TGTGCCAGTACCCTTGCCCCGACAGGTAATCAGCCCCAGCATTTT
CASTLAPTGNQPQHF
>.|.|TRBV6-5|TRBJ2-2
TGTGCCAGCAGATCAGACAAAGCCGGGGAGCTGTTTTTT
CASRSDKAGELFF
>.|.|TRBV30|TRBJ1-4
TGTGCCTGGAGGAGACGGGGGAAGGATGAAAAACTGTTTTTT
CAWRRRGKDEKLFF
>TRBD1|.|TRBV29-1|TRBJ2-7
TGCAGCGTTGAAGATCTAGTGACAGGGTCCTACGAGCAGTACTTC
CSVEDLVTGSYEQYF
>.|.|TRBV5-6|TRBJ2-7
TGTGCCAGCAGCATACGGAGACAGAGCTACGAGCAGTACTTC
CASSIRRQSYEQYF
>TRBD1|.|TRBV7-2|TRBJ1-2
TGTGCCAGCAGCCCCGGGACAGTCTATGGCTACACCTTC
CASSPGTVYGYTF
>.|.|TRBV29-1|TRBJ1-4
TGCAGCGTTGTCGGGAATGAAAAACTGTTTTTT
CSVVGNEKLFF
>TRBD1|.|TRBV7-9|TRBJ1-2
TGTGCCAGCAGCTTGTCGGGACAGGGGAGCTTGAGAGCCACCTTC
CASSLSGQGSLRATF
>.|.|TRBV2|TRBJ1-2
TGTGCCAGCAGTGAAGCTTACCGGGCCGCGGGGAACTATGGCTACACCTTC
CASSEAYRAAGNYGYTF
>.|.|TRBV11-3|TRBJ1-1
TGTGCCAGCAGCCCGGGGGAAAACACTGAAGCTTTCTTT
CASSPGENTEAFF
>.|.|TRBV5-1|TRBJ1-1
TGCGCCAGCAGCTTAGGACGAGCCGGGGGGACTGAAGCTTTCTTT
CASSLGRAGGTEAFF
>TRBD1|once|TRBV5-6|TRBJ1-5
TGTGCCAGCAGCTTGGGGACAGGTTCTTATAGCAATCAGCCCCAGCATTTT
CASSLGTGSYSNQPQHF
>TRBD1|.|TRBV7-2|TRBJ1-5
TGTGCCAGCAGCCTTGGACAGGGGGCTCAGCCCCAGCATTTT
CASSLGQGAQPQHF
>TRBD1|.|TRBV4-3|TRBJ2-7
TGCGCCAGCAGCCCCCATGGGGGGGACAGGGTCTACGAGCAGTACTTC
CASSPHGGDRVYEQYF
>.|.|TRBV16|TRBJ1-2
TGTGCCAGCAGCAGGGGACAAGTAAACTATGGCTACACCTTC
CASSRGQVNYGYTF
>.|.|TRBV5-5|TRBJ1-2
TGTGCCAGCAGCTTGGAAGGGGAAGGCTATGGCTACACCTTC
CASSLEGEGYGYTF
>.|.|TRBV4-1|TRBJ1-2
TGCGCCAGCAGCCAAGATCAAGATGAGGCTTATGGCTACACCTTC
CASSQDQDEAYGYTF
>TRBD1|.|TRBV9|TRBJ1-2
TGTGCCAGCAGCGTAGAGGGACAGGGTGGCTATGGCTACACCTTC
CASSVEGQGGYGYTF
>.|few|TRBV2|TRBJ1-6
TGTGCCAGCAGTGATGTAGGGGATAATTCACCCCTCCACTTT
CASSDVGDNSPLHF
>.|.|TRBV6-1|TRBJ1-2
TGTGCCAGCAGTGACGGGGGTAACTATGGCTACACCTTC
CASSDGGNYGYTF
>TRBD1|.|TRBV3-1/TRBV3-2|TRBJ2-3
TGTGCCAGCAGCCAAGATCTCAGGGGGACGCAGTATTTT
CASSQDLRGTQYF
>.|.|TRBV9|TRBJ2-5
TGTGCCAGCAGCGTAGCTGGAGGAGGACTTGGGGAGACCCAGTACTTC
CASSVAGGGLGETQYF
>.|.|TRBV10-3|TRBJ2-2
TGTGCCATCAGTGAGTCTCTGAGACAAAACACCGGGGAGCTGTTTTTT
CAISESLRQNTGELFF
>TRBD1|.|TRBV24-1|TRBJ1-1
TGTGCCACCAGGACCTGGACAGGGTGGAACACTGAAGCTTTCTTT
CATRTWTGWNTEAFF
>TRBD2|.|TRBV11-3|TRBJ2-7
TGTGCCAGCAGCTTAGGACTAGCGGGCCCCTACGAGCAGTACTTC
CASSLGLAGPYEQYF
>TRBD1|.|TRBV10-3|TRBJ2-7
TGTGCCATCAGAGACAGGGGGGACTCCTACGAGCAGTACTTC
CAIRDRGDSYEQYF
>TRBD1|.|TRBV5-4|TRBJ1-4
TGTGCCAGCAGCTTGGAAGGGGGCGATGAAAAACTGTTTTTT
CASSLEGGDEKLFF
>TRBD1|.|TRBV6-5|TRBJ1-1
TGTGCCAGCAGTTTCCCCGGGACAGGTATCACTGAAGCTTTCTTT
CASSFPGTGITEAFF
>TRBD2|.|TRBV11-3|TRBJ2-5
TGTGCCAGCAGCTTAGAGTCAGGACTAGCGGTCCGAGGGACCCAGTACTTC
CASSLESGLAVRGTQYF
>TRBD1|.|TRBV10-2|TRBJ1-5
TGCGCCAGCAGGGGACAGGGAGGTAGTCAGCCCCAGCATTTT
CASRGQGGSQPQHF
>TRBD1|.|TRBV3-1/TRBV3-2|TRBJ1-4
TGTGCCAGCAGCCAAGGTCTTGCAGGGGGGATTAATGAAAAACTGTTTTTT
CASSQGLAGGINEKLFF
>TRBD1|.|TRBV5-1|TRBJ2-1
TGCGCCAGCAAACTAGGACAGGGGTCCTACAATGAGCAGTTCTTC
CASKLGQGSYNEQFF
>.|.|TRBV9|TRBJ2-1
TGTGCCAGCAGCGTAGCTTCCCCCCGGGATGAGCAGTTCTTC
CASSVASPRDEQFF
>.|many|TRBV5-8|TRBJ1-1
TGTGCCAGCAGCTTGACAAGTAACACTGAAGCTTTCTTT
CASSLTSNTEAFF
>.|once|TRBV6-5|TRBJ1-5
TGTGCCAGCAGCGGGCGGGGAAGCAATCAGCCCCAGCATTTT
CASSGRGSNQPQHF
>TRBD1|.|TRBV4-3|TRBJ2-7
TGCGCCAGCAGCCCATCCTCAGGGGGCGGGTACGAGCAGTACTTC
CASSPSSGGGYEQYF
>.|.|TRBV5-6|TRBJ2-7
TGTGCCAGCAGCTTCTACAGGGCCTCCTACGAGCAGTACTTC
CASSFYRASYEQYF
>TRBD1|.|TRBV7-2|TRBJ1-1
TGTGCCAGCGAGCGGACAGGGGTGTTGGACACTGAAGCTTTCTTT
CASERTGVLDTEAFF
>.|.|TRBV4-1|TRBJ2-6
TGCGCCAGCAGCCAAGATGGACAGTCCGGGGCCAACGTCCTGACTTTC
CASSQDGQSGANVLTF
>TRBD1|.|TRBV5-1|TRBJ1-2
TGCGCCAGCAGTGAGGGGGCCATGTCTCGGGGCTACACCTTC
CASSEGAMSRGYTF
>TRBD1|.|TRBV5-1|TRBJ1-4
TGCGCCAGCAGCTTGAGAGGGACAGCGTTTAATGAAAAACTGTTTTTT
CASSLRGTAFNEKLFF
>.|.|TRBV12-3/TRBV12-4|TRBJ1-5
TGTGCCAGCAGTTTAAGCAGGGATCAGCCCCAGCATTTT
CASSLSRDQPQHF
>.|.|TRBV28|TRBJ1-5
TGTGCCAGCAGTTTATTCGGGGGGGGTAATCAGCCCCAGCATTTT
CASSLFGGGNQPQHF
>.|once|TRBV19|TRBJ1-1
TGTGCCAGTAGTTCCAGTGAAGCTTTCTTT
CASSSSEAFF
>TRBD1|.|TRBV7-8|TRBJ1-3
TGTGCCAGCAGCTTAGGGGGACAGATCTCTGGAAACACCATATATTTT
CASSLGGQISGNTIYF
>.|.|TRBV19|TRBJ2-3
TGTGCCAGTAGGCCCGGGGGGCGGGGGTCCACAGATACGCAGTATTTT
CASRPGGRGSTDTQYF
>TRBD2|.|TRBV9|TRBJ2-5
TGTGCCAGCAGCCATGGACTAGCTCACCAAGAGACCCAGTACTTC
CASSHGLAHQETQYF
>.|.|TRBV9|TRBJ2-3
TGTGCCAGCAGCGACAGCCCGGGGATTACAGATACGCAGTATTTT
CASSDSPGITDTQYF
>.|.|TRBV11-2|TRBJ2-1
TGTGCCAGCAGCTTAGACCCCGGCTCCTACAATGAGCAGTTCTTC
CASSLDPGSYNEQFF
>.|once|TRBV19|TRBJ2-7
TGTGCCAGTAGTCGGGAAATCATCTACGAGCAGTACTTC
CASSREIIYEQYF
>TRBD1|few|TRBV5-1|TRBJ1-4
TGCGCCAGCAGCTACGACAGGGAAGGGGCAACTAATGAAAAACTGTTTTTT
CASSYDREGATNEKLFF